The rows below give T cell receptor beta chains drawn from one sample of a study of cytomegalovirus exposure and HLA in healthy donors. Measured with immunoSEQ multiplex PCR; TCRdb has only the in-frame clones, and not every one. The table includes over 65,000 clones, roughly 80% detected once. Material for sequencing was PBMCs. These receptors were obtained from a woman aged 25-40 years in good health and CMV-seronegative. The CDR3 runs from the conserved cysteine through the conserved F or W. Each record gives: CDR3 length, D gene, clone size, J gene, V gene, CDR3 protein, CDR3 DNA. The D gene is left open where the match is weak. Size values are once, few and many counts, or a class for expanded clones, and some rows have none.

CDR3 length: 14; D gene: -; clone size: -; J gene: TRBJ2-7; V gene: TRBV6-6; CDR3 protein: CASSYLQGTGEQYF; CDR3 DNA: TGTGCCAGCAGTTACCTACAGGGTACGGGGGAGCAGTACTTC
CDR3 length: 14; D gene: -; clone size: -; J gene: TRBJ2-5; V gene: TRBV5-1; CDR3 protein: CASSLGGSQETQYF; CDR3 DNA: TGCGCCAGCAGCTTGGGAGGGTCCCAAGAGACCCAGTACTTC
CDR3 length: 17; D gene: TRBD1; clone size: -; J gene: TRBJ2-2; V gene: TRBV9; CDR3 protein: CASSGLTGALNTGELFF; CDR3 DNA: TGTGCCAGCAGCGGACTGACAGGGGCGTTGAACACCGGGGAGCTGTTTTTT
CDR3 length: 16; D gene: -; clone size: -; J gene: TRBJ1-3; V gene: TRBV18; CDR3 protein: CASSPPPGMAGNTIYF; CDR3 DNA: TGTGCCAGCTCACCACCACCGGGAATGGCTGGAAACACCATATATTTT
CDR3 length: 14; D gene: -; clone size: -; J gene: TRBJ2-5; V gene: TRBV7-2; CDR3 protein: CASSLIRSQETQYF; CDR3 DNA: TGTGCCAGCAGCTTAATCCGCAGCCAAGAGACCCAGTACTTC
CDR3 length: 14; D gene: TRBD1; clone size: -; J gene: TRBJ2-7; V gene: TRBV5-4; CDR3 protein: CASSLGQGSYEQYF; CDR3 DNA: TGTGCCAGCAGCTTGGGACAGGGTTCGTACGAGCAGTACTTC
CDR3 length: 15; D gene: TRBD2; clone size: -; J gene: TRBJ2-1; V gene: TRBV19; CDR3 protein: CASSIQSGGTYEQFF; CDR3 DNA: TGTGCCAGTAGTATCCAAAGCGGGGGGACCTATGAGCAGTTCTTC
CDR3 length: 13; D gene: TRBD1; clone size: -; J gene: TRBJ1-2; V gene: TRBV5-8; CDR3 protein: CASSRTGNYGYTF; CDR3 DNA: TGTGCCAGCAGCCGGACAGGGAACTATGGCTACACCTTC
CDR3 length: 14; D gene: -; clone size: once; J gene: TRBJ2-7; V gene: TRBV10-2; CDR3 protein: CASSPTGSFWEQYF; CDR3 DNA: TGCGCCAGCAGCCCGACAGGAAGCTTCTGGGAGCAGTACTTC
CDR3 length: 17; D gene: TRBD2; clone size: few; J gene: TRBJ2-7; V gene: TRBV7-2; CDR3 protein: CASSHQASSGAPYEQYF; CDR3 DNA: TGTGCCAGCAGCCATCAAGCCTCTAGCGGGGCCCCCTACGAGCAGTACTTC
CDR3 length: 14; D gene: -; clone size: -; J gene: TRBJ2-7; V gene: TRBV5-6; CDR3 protein: CASSLAQSSYEQYF; CDR3 DNA: TGTGCCAGCAGCTTGGCACAAAGCTCCTACGAGCAGTACTTC
CDR3 length: 15; D gene: -; clone size: -; J gene: TRBJ1-2; V gene: TRBV7-2; CDR3 protein: CASSLVQDSYYGYTF; CDR3 DNA: TGTGCCAGCAGCTTAGTTCAGGACAGCTACTATGGCTACACCTTC
CDR3 length: 15; D gene: -; clone size: -; J gene: TRBJ2-5; V gene: TRBV4-1; CDR3 protein: CASSLESDPFYGQYF; CDR3 DNA: TGCGCCAGCAGCCTGGAGTCCGACCCTTTCTACGGGCAGTACTTC
CDR3 length: 12; D gene: -; clone size: -; J gene: TRBJ1-2; V gene: TRBV7-2; CDR3 protein: CASSGSHYGYTF; CDR3 DNA: TGTGCCAGCTCGGGGTCTCACTATGGCTACACCTTC
CDR3 length: 15; D gene: -; clone size: -; J gene: TRBJ2-3; V gene: TRBV7-9; CDR3 protein: CASSLWAGGTDTQYF; CDR3 DNA: TGTGCCAGCAGCTTATGGGCAGGGGGCACAGATACGCAGTATTTT
CDR3 length: 12; D gene: -; clone size: -; J gene: TRBJ2-7; V gene: TRBV10-2; CDR3 protein: CASTLDSYEQYF; CDR3 DNA: TGCGCCAGCACCCTAGACAGCTACGAGCAGTACTTC
CDR3 length: 15; D gene: TRBD2; clone size: -; J gene: TRBJ2-1; V gene: TRBV9; CDR3 protein: CASSVSGGGYNEQFF; CDR3 DNA: TGTGCCAGCAGCGTTAGCGGGGGGGGTTACAATGAGCAGTTCTTC
CDR3 length: 15; D gene: -; clone size: few; J gene: TRBJ2-2; V gene: TRBV6-5; CDR3 protein: CASSLDSANTGELFF; CDR3 DNA: TGTGCCAGCAGTTTGGACAGCGCGAACACCGGGGAGCTGTTTTTT
CDR3 length: 20; D gene: TRBD2; clone size: once; J gene: TRBJ2-3; V gene: TRBV4-1; CDR3 protein: CASSQDRSLWASGGRDTQYF; CDR3 DNA: TGCGCCAGCAGCCAAGATAGGTCTTTATGGGCTAGCGGGGGGCGGGATACGCAGTATTTT
CDR3 length: 17; D gene: TRBD1; clone size: -; J gene: TRBJ1-4; V gene: TRBV7-9; CDR3 protein: CASSARQGEATNEKLFF; CDR3 DNA: TGTGCCAGCAGCGCCCGACAGGGGGAGGCAACTAATGAAAAACTGTTTTTT
CDR3 length: 13; D gene: TRBD1; clone size: -; J gene: TRBJ2-7; V gene: TRBV7-9; CDR3 protein: CASSWTGGYEQYF; CDR3 DNA: TGTGCCAGCAGCTGGACAGGGGGCTACGAGCAGTACTTC
CDR3 length: 15; D gene: TRBD1; clone size: once; J gene: TRBJ1-1; V gene: TRBV11-2; CDR3 protein: CASSSGTGWSTEAFF; CDR3 DNA: TGTGCCAGCAGCTCCGGGACAGGGTGGTCGACTGAAGCTTTCTTT
CDR3 length: 16; D gene: TRBD2; clone size: -; J gene: TRBJ2-1; V gene: TRBV6-6; CDR3 protein: CASSSLASGDYNEQFF; CDR3 DNA: TGTGCCAGCAGCTCTCTCGCTAGCGGGGACTACAATGAGCAGTTCTTC
CDR3 length: 17; D gene: TRBD2; clone size: -; J gene: TRBJ2-3; V gene: TRBV4-1; CDR3 protein: CASSQEASGGTTDTQYF; CDR3 DNA: TGCGCCAGCAGCCAAGAGGCTAGCGGGGGCACGACAGATACGCAGTATTTT
CDR3 length: 12; D gene: -; clone size: -; J gene: TRBJ2-7; V gene: TRBV5-6; CDR3 protein: CASSIGSYEQYF; CDR3 DNA: TGTGCCAGCAGCATCGGGTCCTACGAGCAGTACTTC
CDR3 length: 14; D gene: -; clone size: -; J gene: TRBJ1-2; V gene: TRBV6-6; CDR3 protein: CASSYANLNYGYTF; CDR3 DNA: TGTGCCAGCAGTTATGCTAATCTGAACTATGGCTACACCTTC
CDR3 length: 14; D gene: -; clone size: -; J gene: TRBJ2-7; V gene: TRBV10-3; CDR3 protein: CAISRAGLAYEQYF; CDR3 DNA: TGTGCCATCAGTCGGGCAGGGCTTGCCTACGAGCAGTACTTC
CDR3 length: 14; D gene: -; clone size: -; J gene: TRBJ1-3; V gene: TRBV5-6; CDR3 protein: CASSLLVLGNTIYF; CDR3 DNA: TGTGCCAGCAGCTTGTTAGTTTTAGGAAACACCATATATTTT
CDR3 length: 13; D gene: -; clone size: -; J gene: TRBJ1-2; V gene: TRBV28; CDR3 protein: CASSSPTSYGYTF; CDR3 DNA: TGTGCCAGCAGTTCTCCCACGAGCTATGGCTACACCTTC
CDR3 length: 15; D gene: -; clone size: -; J gene: TRBJ2-3; V gene: TRBV5-1; CDR3 protein: CASSLVQPGTDTQYF; CDR3 DNA: TGCGCCAGCAGCTTGGTACAGCCAGGCACAGATACGCAGTATTTT
CDR3 length: 16; D gene: -; clone size: -; J gene: TRBJ2-3; V gene: TRBV5-1; CDR3 protein: CASSPQMTGPTDTQYF; CDR3 DNA: TGCGCCAGCAGCCCCCAAATGACAGGACCCACAGATACGCAGTATTTT
CDR3 length: 17; D gene: -; clone size: -; J gene: TRBJ2-5; V gene: TRBV7-9; CDR3 protein: CASSLALSRDSQETQYF; CDR3 DNA: TGTGCCAGCAGCTTAGCGCTGTCCCGGGACTCTCAAGAGACCCAGTACTTC
CDR3 length: 13; D gene: TRBD1; clone size: -; J gene: TRBJ1-2; V gene: TRBV4-1; CDR3 protein: CASRGQGVAGYTF; CDR3 DNA: TGCGCCAGCAGAGGACAGGGGGTTGCTGGCTACACCTTC
CDR3 length: 14; D gene: TRBD1; clone size: -; J gene: TRBJ2-5; V gene: TRBV5-1; CDR3 protein: CASSTGQVQETQYF; CDR3 DNA: TGCGCCAGCAGCACCGGACAGGTCCAAGAGACCCAGTACTTC
CDR3 length: 15; D gene: -; clone size: -; J gene: TRBJ2-1; V gene: TRBV5-1; CDR3 protein: CASSLGSGNYNEQFF; CDR3 DNA: TGCGCCAGCAGCTTGGGGTCGGGGAACTACAATGAGCAGTTCTTC
CDR3 length: 16; D gene: -; clone size: few; J gene: TRBJ1-1; V gene: TRBV15; CDR3 protein: CATSRGEVLMNTEAFF; CDR3 DNA: TGTGCCACCAGCAGAGGTGAGGTACTGATGAACACTGAAGCTTTCTTT
CDR3 length: 13; D gene: -; clone size: -; J gene: TRBJ2-5; V gene: TRBV9; CDR3 protein: CASSVQGEETQYF; CDR3 DNA: TGTGCCAGCAGCGTTCAGGGTGAAGAGACCCAGTACTTC
CDR3 length: 13; D gene: -; clone size: -; J gene: TRBJ2-1; V gene: TRBV4-2; CDR3 protein: CASSSPGDDEQFF; CDR3 DNA: TGTGCCAGCAGCTCGCCGGGGGACGATGAGCAGTTCTTC
CDR3 length: 14; D gene: -; clone size: -; J gene: TRBJ1-3; V gene: TRBV11-3; CDR3 protein: CASSSGNSGNTIYF; CDR3 DNA: TGTGCCAGCAGCTCGGGAAACTCTGGAAACACCATATATTTT
CDR3 length: 13; D gene: -; clone size: -; J gene: TRBJ1-6; V gene: TRBV5-5; CDR3 protein: CASSLDPRSPLHF; CDR3 DNA: TGTGCCAGCAGCTTGGACCCGAGGTCACCCCTCCACTTT
CDR3 length: 14; D gene: TRBD2; clone size: -; J gene: TRBJ2-7; V gene: TRBV7-9; CDR3 protein: CASSSSGVASEQYF; CDR3 DNA: TGTGCCAGTAGCTCTAGCGGGGTAGCTTCCGAGCAGTACTTC
CDR3 length: 13; D gene: -; clone size: -; J gene: TRBJ2-2; V gene: TRBV27; CDR3 protein: CASSLVRTGELFF; CDR3 DNA: TGTGCCAGCAGTTTAGTCCGGACCGGGGAGCTGTTTTTT